The following is a TCR beta chain sequence with its context. Its antigen is unknown. This entry belongs to a study of identical twins. Findings of the study overall: Memory repertoires showed no such pattern, whereas abundant cord blood beta clonotypes carried fewer insertions.

Template switching (which added a universal primer site) was used, and cDNA carried unique molecular identifiers. Each CDR3 protein is one row after TCRdb ran MiXCR on the 5' RACE reads. This sample has around 480,000 distinct CDR3 sequences, with roughly an eighth found just once. These sequences were also reported in another study, on yellow fever vaccine responses in identical twins. This second study says: Twins' vaccine T cell response reportedly gave the appearance of partial convergence and partial personalization.

Specimen: CD4+ T cells sorted from blood. The sequence was obtained from a woman between 18 and 29 years old in good health.

The CDR3 spells CASSQEIAGTAFF. Written as DNA, the CDR3 is TGCGCCAGCAGCCAGGAAATAGCCGGGACGGCTTTCTTT. The rearrangement joins TRBV4-3 to TRBJ1-1; tentative D call: TRBD1 (5 bases). V dropped 3 bases and J dropped 11 bases, with 16 bases sitting between them. Germline assignment: CDR1 LGHNA and CDR2 YSLEER. The CDR3 spans 13 residues.